The 30 T cell receptor beta chains reported below all come from one sample, sequenced in a study of blood T cell repertoires in COVID-19. Data came from immunoSEQ multiplex PCR; TCRdb stores just in-frame clones and leaves some out. The data hold over 130,000 clones, with roughly 73% observed a single time. The sample consisted of peripheral blood. The source is a woman in her forties or fifties with active or convalescent COVID-19.

This chain joins TRBV19 and TRBJ2-2; a weak D match, TRBD2 (7 bases). V was cut by 9 bases and J by 4 bases, with 18 bases left in between. The CDR3 is 15 residues long. Germline assignment: CDR1 LNHDA and CDR2 SQIVND (reference sequence). Written as DNA, the CDR3 is TGTGCCAGCAAGGATGTAGGGGGGGGCACCGGGGAGCTGTTTTTT. It is translated as CASKDVGGGTGELFF.

The rearrangement uses TRBV20-1 and TRBJ2-1; tentative D call: TRBD2 (6 bases). The germline V and J ends were trimmed by 7 bases and 8 bases, with 12 bases remaining between them. CDR3 length: 11 amino acids. Looked up from germline, CDR1 is DFQATT and CDR2 is SNEGSKA (reference sequence). Written as DNA, the CDR3 is TGCAGTGTTATATTAGCGGATGAGCAGTTCTTC. This sequence encodes CSVILADEQFF.

The chain links TRBV5-1 to TRBJ2-1; 8 bases map to TRBD2. The CDR3 sequence is 15 residues long. Germline loops: CDR1 SGHRS, CDR2 YFSETQ. The trim removed 3 bases at V and 6 bases at J, leaving 8 bases unmatched. The CDR3 region has the DNA TGCGCCAGCAGCTCGTCGGCGGGAGGCCTCAATGAGCAGTTCTTC. Protein sequence: CASSSSAGGLNEQFF.

This chain uses TRBV3-1 (or the pseudogene TRBV3-2) with TRBJ1-2; TRBD1 agrees at 12 bases. Germline CDR1 is LGHDT and CDR2 is YNNKEL (reference sequence). Losses at the gene ends were 3 bases for V and 5 bases for J; bases not matched to a gene: 10. The CDR3 runs to 17 residues. CDR3 sequence reads: CASSHQTGTGGPYGYTF. The CDR3 nucleotides are TGTGCCAGCAGCCACCAGACCGGGACAGGGGGCCCATATGGCTACACCTTC.

This clone was counted a few times. The chain carries TRBV18 and TRBJ2-7, with a weak D call TRBD2 (6 bases). V was pared by 8 bases and J by 0 bases, with 11 bases between. CDR3 size: 13 residues. Germline assignment: CDR1 KGHSH and CDR2 LQKENI. CDR3 sequence reads: CASGRRDSYEQYF. The CDR3 region has the DNA TGTGCCAGCGGTAGGCGGGACTCCTACGAGCAGTACTTC.

The V call is TRBV7-9, the J call TRBJ2-1; 7 bases align to TRBD1. Germline trimming cut 2 bases from V and 5 bases from J; bases unmatched to any gene: 3. Per germline, CDR1 SEHNR and CDR2 FQNEAQ (reference sequence). The length of the CDR3 is 14 residues. In DNA, the CDR3 is TGTGCCAGCAGCTTACCAGGGGGACACAATGAGCAGTTCTTC. Its translation is CASSLPGGHNEQFF. The whole variable domain, filled in from reference TRBV7-9 and TRBJ2-1, reads DTGVSQNPRHKITKRGQNVTFRCDPISEHNRLYWYRQTLGQGPEFLTYFQNEAQLEKSRLLSDRFSAERPKGSFSTLEIQRTEQGDSAMYLCASSLPGGHNEQFFGPGTRLTVL.

This chain connects TRBV18 to TRBJ1-6; D gene ambiguous. Per germline, CDR1 KGHSH and CDR2 LQKENI. Trimming stripped 2 bases from V and 9 bases from J, with 20 bases between. The CDR3 runs to 17 residues. CDR3 nucleotides: TGTGCCAGCTCACCAGAATCCGAACTAGGTCTCAGTTCACCCCTCCACTTT. This translates into CASSPESELGLSSPLHF.

This clone occurred a few times. The chain couples TRBV20-1 to TRBJ2-7, with D perhaps TRBD2 (5 bases). Germline loops: CDR1 DFQATT, CDR2 SNEGSKA (reference sequence). The CDR3 contains 10 residues. The germline V and J ends were trimmed by 4 bases and 5 bases, with 6 bases remaining between them. The CDR3 DNA reads as TGCAGTGCTACCGGGAACGAGCAGTACTTC. It codes for CSATGNEQYF.

The rearrangement joins TRBV3-1 (or the pseudogene TRBV3-2) to TRBJ2-5; D not resolved. V lost 1 base and J 5 bases, leaving 11 bases between the germline ends. Germline CDR1 LGHDT, CDR2 YNNKEL (reference sequence). CDR3 size: 14 residues. As DNA, the CDR3 is TGTGCCAGCAGCCAAGTACCTTCCAGGGAGACCCAGTACTTC. Protein: CASSQVPSRETQYF.

The gene calls are TRBV6-2 or TRBV6-3 and TRBJ2-3; TRBD2 is a possible D gene (7 bases). In germline, CDR1 is MNHEY, CDR2 SVGEGT. Trimming took off 0 bases at V and 5 bases at J, with 15 bases between the two ends. The length of the CDR3 is 16 residues. Written as DNA, the CDR3 is TGTGCCAGCAGTTACTCACGGGCGGGGGCCGGAGATACGCAGTATTTT. It is translated as CASSYSRAGAGDTQYF.

This clone was counted between two and nine times. The CDR3 sequence is CASSLTGTPAGYGYTF. The CDR3, as DNA: TGCGCCAGCAGCTTGACCGGGACTCCGGCGGGCTATGGCTACACCTTC. J is TRBJ1-2 and V is TRBV5-1; maybe TRBD1 (5 bases). The V end was cut by 1 base, the J end by 4 bases, with 17 bases between. There are 16 residues in the CDR3. The germline V gene has CDR1 SGHRS and CDR2 YFSETQ.

The V and J genes are TRBV6-5 and TRBJ1-1, with D possibly being TRBD1 (5 bases). The CDR3 contains 12 residues. The germline V gene has CDR1 MNHEY and CDR2 SVGAGI. Trimming removed 9 bases from V and 12 bases from J, with 20 bases in between. CDR3 nucleotide sequence: TGTGCCAGTGAAGGGGATCCCCTGAAAACTTTCTTT. Its protein product is CASEGDPLKTFF.

Concerning this clone itself: The junction and the germline gene differ at one end; a read error may be behind it. The V and J genes are TRBV6-2 or TRBV6-3 and TRBJ2-3; 8 bases map to TRBD1. The CDR3 is 17 amino acids. Germline V gene data show CDR1 as MNHEY and CDR2 as SVGEGT. The CDR3: CVSSYDRTGQYTDTQYF. The CDR3 nucleotides are TGTGTCAGCAGTTACGATCGGACAGGGCAGTACACAGATACGCAGTATTTT.

This clone was found a few times. The V call is TRBV11-2, the J call TRBJ1-6; tentative D call: TRBD1 (5 bases). The CDR3 has 15 amino acids. CDR1 and CDR2 (germline): SGHAT, FQNNGV. The ends were cut back, 0 bases at V and 7 bases at J, with 10 bases in the middle. CDR3: CASSLDRVKNSPLHF. The CDR3 DNA follows: TGTGCCAGCAGCTTAGACAGGGTGAAAAATTCACCCCTCCACTTT.

This CDR3 reads CASSLLYTEAFF. The CDR3 bases are TGTGCCAGCAGCTTACTGTACACTGAAGCTTTCTTT. V usage is TRBV11-2 and J usage is TRBJ1-1; D not resolved. This CDR3 has 12 amino acids. Between the trimmed V and J ends, which lost 2 bases and 3 bases, there was a span of 4 bases. CDR1 SGHAT and CDR2 FQNNGV come from the germline V gene.

V and J are TRBV7-2 and TRBJ1-1; a weak D match, TRBD1 (5 bases). The germline CDR1 and CDR2 sequences are SGHTA and FQGNSA. The CDR3 spans 15 residues. Trimming removed 2 bases at V and 10 bases at J, with 20 bases between. CDR3 in DNA: TGTGCCAGCAGCTTAAGTCAGGGCCCTCAAAGAGCAGCTTTCTTT. Translating it yields CASSLSQGPQRAAFF.

This clone was counted a few times. V gene TRBV7-2 combines with J gene TRBJ2-2; tentatively, D is TRBD2 (6 bases). The CDR3 is 15 amino acids. Looked up from germline, CDR1 is SGHTA and CDR2 is FQGNSA. V was shortened by 7 bases and J by 0 bases, with 12 bases between the two germline ends. DNA of the CDR3: TGTGCCAGCAAGGGCGGGAACGCGAACACCGGGGAGCTGTTTTTT. Translating gives CASKGGNANTGELFF. Variable domain in full (rest from reference TRBV7-2 and TRBJ2-2): GAGVSQSPSNKVTEKGKDVELRCDPISGHTALYWYRQSLGQGLEFLIYFQGNSAPDKSGLPSDRFSAERTGGSVSTLTIQRTQQEDSAVYLCASKGGNANTGELFFGEGSRLTVL.

In DNA, the CDR3 is TGTGCCAGTAGTATACGGGGGTATAATGAAAAACTGTTTTTT. Translation gives CASSIRGYNEKLFF. The V and J genes are TRBV19 and TRBJ1-4; TRBD1 is a possible D gene (5 bases). Germline CDR1 and CDR2: LNHDA and SQIVND (reference sequence). V lost 2 bases to trimming and J lost 4 bases, with 8 bases between them. The CDR3 has 14 residues.

In this sample, this clone turned up a few times. The rearrangement joins TRBV28 to TRBJ1-6; D remains ambiguous. CDR3 length equals 13 residues. Germline V gene lookup returns CDR1 MDHEN and CDR2 SYDVKM. V dropped 5 bases and J dropped 10 bases, with 12 bases sitting between them. The CDR3 loop reads CASSLRVASPLHF. The CDR3 DNA sequence: TGTGCCAGCAGTCTGCGCGTCGCGTCACCCCTCCACTTT.

The table lists this clone with a count of one. The chain employs TRBV4-3 and TRBJ2-5, with 10 nucleotides matching TRBD2. Germline-derived CDR1 and CDR2 are LGHNA and YSLEER. V lost 0 bases, J lost 5 bases, and 9 bases stayed unmatched. The CDR3 contains 17 residues. CDR3 protein: CASSQDAERGGGETQYF. In DNA form, the CDR3 reads TGCGCCAGCAGCCAAGACGCGGAGCGGGGGGGCGGGGAGACCCAGTACTTC.

This chain joins TRBV5-6 and TRBJ2-3, with 7 positions matching TRBD2. Germline V gene sequence: CDR1 SGHDT, CDR2 YYEEEE. The CDR3 extends over 14 amino acids. The trim removed 1 base at V and 3 bases at J, leaving 2 bases unmatched. The CDR3 protein is CASSLSGGTDTQYF. The CDR3 nucleotides are TGTGCCAGCAGCTTGTCCGGGGGGACAGATACGCAGTATTTT.

This sequence joins TRBV5-1 and TRBJ2-7; 11 nucleotides match TRBD2. The J segment lost 5 bases and the V segment lost 0 bases, leaving 4 bases of the junction unmatched. The length of the CDR3 is 15 residues. Germline CDR1 reads SGHRS; CDR2 reads YFSETQ. The CDR3 sequence: CASSLVGLAADEQYF. The DNA for the CDR3 is TGCGCCAGCAGCTTGGTGGGACTAGCGGCGGACGAGCAGTACTTC.

The J gene is TRBJ1-5, the V gene TRBV27; 7 bases are shared with TRBD1. Trimming removed 6 bases from V and 7 bases from J; junction bases left unmatched: 9. Germline V gene data show CDR1 as MNHEY and CDR2 as SMNVEV (reference sequence). The CDR3 spans 14 residues. The CDR3 reads CASSLDRARQPQHF. The DNA for the CDR3 is TGTGCCAGCAGCCTTGACAGGGCTCGCCAGCCCCAGCATTTT.

This rearrangement joins TRBV6-5 to TRBJ2-5; TRBD1 is a possible D gene (5 bases). In germline, CDR1 is MNHEY, CDR2 SVGAGI. Trimming cost V 6 bases and J 7 bases, with 15 bases left between them. CDR3 length: 13 amino acids. The CDR3: CASRLDNRGTQYF. The CDR3 DNA reads as TGTGCCAGCAGACTGGACAACCGAGGGACCCAGTACTTC.

The rearrangement joins TRBV4-3 to TRBJ1-1; no firm D call. V lost 2 bases to trimming and J lost 2 bases, with 6 bases between them. Germline CDR1 is LGHNA and CDR2 is YSLEER. This CDR3 contains 13 residues. The CDR3 loop reads CASSQFINTEAFF. CDR3 in DNA: TGCGCCAGCAGCCAATTTATCAACACTGAAGCTTTCTTT.

The chain has TRBV3-1 (or the pseudogene TRBV3-2) and TRBJ2-1; 8 bases align to TRBD2. Germline V lookup: CDR1 LGHDT, CDR2 YNNKEL (reference sequence). The length of the CDR3 is 15 residues. V shed 1 base and J 15 bases; nucleotides not matched to a gene: 14. In nucleotides, the CDR3 is TGTGCCAGCAGCCAAGGTAGCAGCGGGAGTCTCTTCATGTTCTTC. This translates into CASSQGSSGSLFMFF.

V gene TRBV6-2 or TRBV6-3 combines with J gene TRBJ2-5; TRBD1 is a possible D gene (5 bases). This CDR3 comprises 14 residues. Germline assignment: CDR1 MNHEY and CDR2 SVGEGT. Trimming took 6 bases from V and 4 from J, leaving 15 bases between them. The CDR3, as DNA: TGTGCCAGCAGCATAAACCTGGGGCCAGAGACCCAGTACTTC. The encoded protein is CASSINLGPETQYF.

The gene calls are TRBV9 and TRBJ1-1; 7 nucleotides agree with TRBD1. Germline loops: CDR1 SGDLS, CDR2 YYNGEE. The CDR3 runs to 15 residues. Trimming at V came to 0 bases and at J to 3 bases, leaving 5 bases not matched to a gene. Written as DNA, the CDR3 is TGTGCCAGCAGCGTAGCGGCTACAGGGGACACTGAAGCTTTCTTT. It is translated as CASSVAATGDTEAFF.

The sample holds a few counts of this clone. The CDR3 is CASPGGVETGELFF. For the CDR3, the DNA is TGCGCCAGCCCCGGGGGGGTAGAGACCGGGGAGCTGTTTTTT. This rearrangement joins TRBV10-1 to TRBJ2-2; 8 bases are a match to TRBD2. The germline gives CDR1 WNHNN, CDR2 SYGVQD (reference sequence). The junction had 7 bases not matched to a gene; V was cut back by 8 bases and J by 5 bases. The CDR3 runs 14 residues.

V gene TRBV25-1 combines with J gene TRBJ2-2, with D tentatively TRBD2 (5 bases). Germline V gives CDR1 MGHDK, CDR2 SYGVNS. V was clipped by 8 bases and J by 13 bases, with 20 bases between them. The CDR3 contains 13 residues. The CDR3 sequence is CASQDSSVVALFF. As DNA, the CDR3 is TGTGCCAGCCAGGACTCCTCGGTCGTGGCGCTGTTTTTT.